The 13 T cell receptor beta chains presented below share a single source sample, sequenced in a study of blood T cell repertoires in COVID-19. Assay: immunoSEQ multiplex PCR; the TCRdb copy retains only in-frame clones and omits some. The repertoire holds just over 20,000 clones, with about 88% as singletons. Sample: peripheral blood. The receptors come from a human donor in a cohort sampled during active COVID-19.

This chain joins TRBV9 and TRBJ1-1, with 8 positions matching TRBD1. Trimming took 4 bases from V and 1 from J; bases not matched to a gene: 3. Germline CDR1 and CDR2: SGDLS and YYNGEE. CDR3 length equals 14 residues. CDR3 sequence (DNA): TGTGCCAGCAGCCTCGGACAGGGGAACACTGAAGCTTTCTTT. It translates to CASSLGQGNTEAFF.

This chain uses TRBV7-3 with TRBJ1-2; TRBD1 aligns across 11 bases. CDR1 and CDR2 (germline): SGHTA, FQGTGA. V lost 5 bases to trimming and J lost 3 bases; unmatched junction nucleotides: 8. The CDR3 is 16 residues long. CDR3 loop: CASSHNRDRGDYGYTF. In nucleotides, the CDR3 is TGTGCCAGCAGCCATAACCGGGACAGGGGGGACTATGGCTACACCTTC. Looking up the rest from reference TRBV7-3 and TRBJ1-2 gives the full variable domain: GAGVSQTPSNKVTEKGKYVELRCDPISGHTALYWYRQSLGQGPEFLIYFQGTGAADDSGLPNDRFFAVRPEGSVSTLKIQRTERGDSAVYLCASSHNRDRGDYGYTFGSGTRLTVV.

This chain links TRBV5-4 with TRBJ1-2; D is possibly TRBD1 (6 bases). The CDR3 runs to 13 residues. Germline V lookup: CDR1 SGHNT, CDR2 YYREEE (reference sequence). V was cut by 2 bases and J by 2 bases, with 7 bases left in between. The CDR3 DNA follows: TGTGCCAGCAGCTTAGGACAGAACTATGGCTACACCTTC. This encodes CASSLGQNYGYTF.

The chain combines TRBV7-3 with TRBJ2-3; 10 bases are shared with TRBD1. Germline-derived CDR1 and CDR2 are SGHTA and FQGTGA. The CDR3 is made up of 16 amino acids. The junction had 6 bases not matched to a gene; V was cut back by 2 bases and J by 4 bases. The CDR3 spells CASSLAGTGVADTQYF. The DNA of the CDR3 is TGTGCCAGCAGCTTAGCCGGGACAGGGGTCGCAGATACGCAGTATTTT. The full variable domain, completed using reference TRBV7-3 and TRBJ2-3, is GAGVSQTPSNKVTEKGKYVELRCDPISGHTALYWYRQSLGQGPEFLIYFQGTGAADDSGLPNDRFFAVRPEGSVSTLKIQRTERGDSAVYLCASSLAGTGVADTQYFGPGTRLTVL.

This chain links TRBV6-1 with TRBJ2-3, with TRBD2 identical over 8 bases. With V trimmed by 1 base and J by 3 bases, 6 bases remained unmatched. Germline assignment: CDR1 MNHNS and CDR2 SASEGT. The CDR3 spans 16 residues. The DNA of the CDR3 is TGTGCCAGCAGTGAAGGGTCTAGCGGGCTTACAGATACGCAGTATTTT. Its translation: CASSEGSSGLTDTQYF.

This clone appeared a single time. V is TRBV9 and J is TRBJ2-5, with D perhaps matching TRBD1 (6 bases). Trimming stripped 0 bases from V and 2 bases from J, with 17 bases between. The CDR3 has 17 residues. The germline V gene has CDR1 SGDLS and CDR2 YYNGEE. The CDR3 spells CASSVALDSRSQETQYF. The CDR3 DNA reads TGTGCCAGCAGCGTAGCTCTGGACAGCCGATCACAAGAGACCCAGTACTTC.

The chain links TRBV30 to TRBJ1-2, with 7 bases matching TRBD1. The CDR3 loop spans 13 amino acids. The germline CDR1 and CDR2 sequences are GTSNPN and SVGIG (reference sequence). Losses at the gene ends were 7 bases for V and 5 bases for J; bases not matched to a gene: 10. CDR3 DNA sequence: TGTGCCTCGGCCCGGGACAGACCTTATGGCTACACCTTC. Its protein is CASARDRPYGYTF.

This clone was seen just once. The V and J genes are TRBV28 and TRBJ2-1; D uncertain. Per germline, CDR1 MDHEN and CDR2 SYDVKM. The CDR3 loop spans 12 amino acids. V gave up 7 bases and J gave up 10 bases, with 14 bases separating them. The chain's CDR3 is CASTEVGGEQFF. The DNA for the CDR3 is TGTGCCAGCACCGAGGTGGGTGGCGAGCAGTTCTTC. Combining the CDR3 with reference TRBV28 and TRBJ2-1 gives the whole variable domain DVKVTQSSRYLVKRTGEKVFLECVQDMDHENMFWYRQDPGLGLRLIYFSYDVKMKEKGDIPEGYSVSREKKERFSLILESASTNQTSMYLCASTEVGGEQFFGPGTRLTVL.

Only a few counts were recorded for this clone. Additional DNA sequences in this sample encode the identical CDR3. The chain recombines TRBV6-5 with TRBJ1-1; D uncertain. Germline CDR1 and CDR2: MNHEY and SVGAGI. Between the trimmed V and J ends, which lost 2 bases and 1 base, there was a span of 5 bases. There are 13 residues in the CDR3. CDR3 amino acids: CASSYRGNTEAFF. CDR3 bases: TGTGCCAGCAGTTACCGGGGGAACACTGAAGCTTTCTTT.

The table lists this clone with a count of one. The chain is built from TRBV3-1 (or the pseudogene TRBV3-2) and TRBJ2-7; TRBD1 might be the D (6 bases). CDR1 is LGHDT, CDR2 YNNKEL, per germline (reference sequence). V dropped 3 bases and J dropped 4 bases, with 13 bases sitting between them. This CDR3 contains 14 residues. The CDR3 coding sequence is TGTGCCAGCAGCCAGAAGGACAGACTTTACGAGCAGTACTTC. Translated, it gives CASSQKDRLYEQYF.

This clone was observed a handful of times. V usage is TRBV19 and J usage is TRBJ2-2; 7 nucleotides agree with TRBD1. This CDR3 is built from 15 residues. V lost 2 bases to trimming and J lost 4 bases; unmatched junction nucleotides: 4. Germline V gene data show CDR1 as LNHDA and CDR2 as SQIVND (reference sequence). The CDR3 bases are TGTGCCAGTAGTATAACAGGGGCCCCCACCGGGGAGCTGTTTTTT. Encoded protein: CASSITGAPTGELFF. Full variable domain (outside the CDR3, taken from reference TRBV19 and TRBJ2-2): DGGITQSPKYLFRKEGQNVTLSCEQNLNHDAMYWYRQDPGQGLRLIYYSQIVNDFQKGDIAEGYSVSREKKESFPLTVTSAQKNPTAFYLCASSITGAPTGELFFGEGSRLTVL.

The rearrangement links TRBV30 to TRBJ2-7; TRBD2 is a possible D gene (5 bases). Per germline, CDR1 GTSNPN and CDR2 SVGIG (reference sequence). CDR3 length equals 15 residues. The V end lost 3 bases, the J end lost 0 bases, and 15 bases lay between the germline ends. The CDR3 protein is CAWSGRTLYSYEQYF. Written as DNA, the CDR3 is TGTGCCTGGAGCGGCCGGACTTTATACTCCTACGAGCAGTACTTC. The full variable domain, its missing parts supplied by reference TRBV30 and TRBJ2-7, is SQTIHQWPATLVQPVGSPLSLECTVEGTSNPNLYWYRQAAGRGLQLLFYSVGIGQISSEVPQNLSASRPQDRQFILSSKKLLLSDSGFYLCAWSGRTLYSYEQYFGPGTRLTVT.

The genes are TRBV6-1 and TRBJ2-3, with TRBD2 matching over 10 bases. Germline lookup yields CDR1 MNHNS and CDR2 SASEGT. This CDR3 is 17 amino acids long. The ends lost 3 bases at V and 4 bases at J; junction bases unmatched: 10. CDR3 coding DNA: TGTGCCAGCAGTGACCAGCGGGAGGGCCCGTACGCAGATACGCAGTATTTT. The encoded protein is CASSDQREGPYADTQYF.